This paragraph reports one T cell receptor (beta chain). The data belong to a study of blood T cell repertoires in COVID-19. Assay: immunoSEQ multiplex PCR; the TCRdb copy retains only in-frame clones and omits some. The sample records 100,000 to 110,000 clones, over 75% being singletons. With V trimmed by 4 bases and J by 0 bases, 11 bases remained unmatched. Germline assignment: CDR1 SGHDT and CDR2 YYEEEE. The CDR3 consists of 17 residues. The chain recombines TRBV5-6 with TRBJ1-1; 8 nucleotides line up with TRBD1. The TCR was taken from a human donor in a cohort sampled during active COVID-19. Sequences were obtained from peripheral blood. The CDR3 sequence: CASSLRTGWPMNTEAFF. The CDR3 DNA sequence: TGTGCCAGCAGCCTCCGGACAGGGTGGCCCATGAACACTGAAGCTTTCTTT.